This TCR beta chain is drawn from a study of Ad26.COV2.S vaccination and SARS-CoV-2 variants. Treatment given: around 19 received Ad26.COV2.S at low or high dose, single or two shots; roughly 5 received placebo; per-sample allocation not given. Material that was analyzed had been drawn on day 63 after the first vaccine or placebo injection. Donation was by an adult aged 18-55 years who was in Boston. V gave up 8 bases and J gave up 0 bases, with 1 base separating them. The CDR3 spans 10 residues. Per germline, CDR1 MNHEY and CDR2 SVGAGI. Only in-frame clones appear in the TCRdb table, and some are missing; sequencing was by immunoSEQ multiplex PCR. The sample lists some 300,000 clones, around 81% occurring once.

Sequenced material: peripheral blood, taken in a trial of Ad26.COV2.S vaccine versus placebo. This rearrangement joins TRBV6-5 to TRBJ1-1; the D is unclear. The sequence was collected from a person between 18 and 65 years old who received the Ad26.COV2.S COVID-19 vaccine or a placebo. The CDR3 region is CASVNTEAFF. The DNA of the CDR3 is TGTGCCAGCGTGAACACTGAAGCTTTCTTT.